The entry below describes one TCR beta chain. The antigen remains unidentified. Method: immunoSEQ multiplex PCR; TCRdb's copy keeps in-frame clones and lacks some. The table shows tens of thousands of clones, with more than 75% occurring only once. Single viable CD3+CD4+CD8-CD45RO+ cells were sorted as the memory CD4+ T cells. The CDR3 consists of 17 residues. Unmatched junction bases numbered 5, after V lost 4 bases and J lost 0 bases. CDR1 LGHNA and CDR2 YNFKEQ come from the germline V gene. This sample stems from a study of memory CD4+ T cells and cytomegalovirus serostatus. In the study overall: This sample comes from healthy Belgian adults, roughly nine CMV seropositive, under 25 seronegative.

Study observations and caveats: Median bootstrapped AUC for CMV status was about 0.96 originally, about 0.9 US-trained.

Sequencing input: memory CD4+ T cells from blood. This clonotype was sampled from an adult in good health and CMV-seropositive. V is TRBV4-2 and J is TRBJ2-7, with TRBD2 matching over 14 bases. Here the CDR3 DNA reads TGTGCCAGCAGCCCGGGACTAGCGGGAGTAAACTCCTACGAGCAGTACTTC. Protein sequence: CASSPGLAGVNSYEQYF.